A single sample gave rise to the 29 T cell receptor beta chains below, sequenced in a study of early stage breast cancer tumors. Generated by immunoSEQ multiplex PCR, the TCRdb table keeps only in-frame clones and is missing some. The sample consists of around 30,000 clones, 60% to 80% of them appearing once. Source material: breast tumor tissue. The source of these receptors is a person aged 30-39 years with breast cancer.

The rearrangement links TRBV29-1 to TRBJ1-1; no clear D. The germline CDR1 and CDR2 sequences are SQVTM and ANQGSEA. The CDR3 is 13 amino acids. V shed 6 bases and J shed 0 bases, with 11 bases lying between them. CDR3 amino acids: CSVLRSMNTEAFF. CDR3 in DNA: TGCAGCGTCCTCAGGTCCATGAACACTGAAGCTTTCTTT.

This chain links TRBV5-6 with TRBJ2-1; D is tentatively TRBD1 or TRBD2 (5 bases each). V lost 2 bases and J lost 6, with 15 bases in between. Germline values: CDR1 SGHDT, CDR2 YYEEEE. The length of the CDR3 is 15 residues. DNA of the CDR3: TGTGCCAGCAGCTTTTCCGGGACCTTTTTCAATGAGCAGTTCTTC. Its protein product is CASSFSGTFFNEQFF.

V is TRBV6-4 and J is TRBJ1-2; tentative D call: TRBD1 (5 bases). The CDR3 covers 14 residues. V lost 2 bases and J 5 bases, leaving 12 bases between the germline ends. Germline CDR1 and CDR2: MRHNA and SNTAGT. CDR3 nucleotide sequence: TGTGCCAGCAGTGACCCCGGGACGGGTTATGGCTACACCTTC. Protein sequence: CASSDPGTGYGYTF.

This clone was seen only a few times. The rearrangement links TRBV7-2 to TRBJ2-7; possible D gene TRBD1, 6 bases. The germline V and J ends were trimmed by 5 bases and 0 bases, with 14 bases remaining between them. This CDR3 has 15 residues. The germline gives CDR1 SGHTA, CDR2 FQGNSA. The CDR3 sequence is CASSRQRDISYEQYF. The CDR3 bases are TGTGCCAGCAGCCGCCAACGGGACATCTCCTACGAGCAGTACTTC.

The chain joins TRBV6-4 to TRBJ2-1; 11 nucleotides line up with TRBD2. V was pared by 0 bases and J by 2 bases, with 0 bases of the junction left unmatched. Germline CDR1 MRHNA, CDR2 SNTAGT. The CDR3 totals 16 residues. CDR3 sequence: CASSDSTSGTYNEQFF. Written as DNA, the CDR3 is TGTGCCAGCAGTGACTCGACTAGCGGGACCTACAATGAGCAGTTCTTC.

The V and J genes are TRBV30 and TRBJ1-1; TRBD1 is a possible D gene (6 bases). Germline CDR1 GTSNPN, CDR2 SVGIG (reference sequence). CDR3 length: 14 amino acids. Trimming stripped 3 bases from V and 0 bases from J, with 11 bases between. The CDR3 DNA is TGTGCCTGGAGGACAAGGACAGTGAACACTGAAGCTTTCTTT. Its translation: CAWRTRTVNTEAFF.

This clone appeared a single time. The chain recombines TRBV7-2 with TRBJ2-1; no reliable D call. This CDR3 has 15 residues. The V and J ends lost 5 bases and 1 base respectively, with 12 bases between them. Germline CDR1 reads SGHTA; CDR2 reads FQGNSA. The CDR3 nucleotides read TGTGCCAGCAGCCCTAGGTTCAGGTCCTACAATGAGCAGTTCTTC. This translates into CASSPRFRSYNEQFF.

The chain couples TRBV19 to TRBJ2-5; 11 nucleotides match TRBD2. V lost 4 bases to trimming and J lost 5 bases; unmatched junction nucleotides: 9. CDR1 and CDR2 (germline): LNHDA, SQIVND (reference sequence). This CDR3 is built from 16 residues. The CDR3 DNA sequence: TGTGCCAGTAGTACTATTAGCGGGAGGGCCGCGGAGACCCAGTACTTC. As protein: CASSTISGRAAETQYF.

The chain carries TRBV4-3 and TRBJ2-3; D unresolved. Germline loops: CDR1 LGHNA, CDR2 YSLEER. Trimming cost V 0 bases and J 2 bases, with 12 bases left between them. The CDR3 contains 16 residues. The CDR3 region has the DNA TGCGCCAGCAGCCAAGATGGCGCGTTTCCCACAGATACGCAGTATTTT. It is translated as CASSQDGAFPTDTQYF.

The V call is TRBV15, the J call TRBJ1-2, with TRBD1 identical over 7 bases. Trimming cost V 0 bases and J 6 bases; bases outside gene matches: 1. CDR3 length equals 13 residues. CDR1 and CDR2 from the germline V gene are LNHNV and YYDKDF (reference sequence). In DNA, the CDR3 is TGTGCCACCAGCAGAGAGCAGGGGGATGGCTACACCTTC. Translation: CATSREQGDGYTF. The variable domain in full, completed from reference TRBV15 and TRBJ1-2, reads DAMVIQNPRYQVTQFGKPVTLSCSQTLNHNVMYWYQQKSSQAPKLLFHYYDKDFNNEADTPDNFQSRRPNTSFCFLDIRSPGLGDTAMYLCATSREQGDGYTFGSGTRLTVV.

The J gene is TRBJ2-1, the V gene TRBV5-1, with D perhaps matching TRBD1 (6 bases). Germline V gene lookup returns CDR1 SGHRS and CDR2 YFSETQ. Trimming took off 0 bases at V and 13 bases at J, with 14 bases between the two ends. CDR3 size: 13 residues. In DNA, the CDR3 is TGCGCCAGCAGCTTGGGGCAGGGGCTAGCTCAGTTCTTC. It translates to CASSLGQGLAQFF.

The rearrangement uses TRBV7-2 and TRBJ1-2; 9 nucleotides match TRBD1. The length of the CDR3 is 13 residues. The V and J ends lost 5 bases and 8 bases, in that order; junction bases with no gene match: 6. Germline assignment: CDR1 SGHTA and CDR2 FQGNSA. The CDR3 sequence: CASSADRGAGYTF. CDR3 coding DNA: TGTGCCAGCAGCGCGGACAGGGGAGCGGGCTACACCTTC.

V is TRBV5-1 and J is TRBJ2-3; TRBD2 aligns across 14 bases. The V segment lost 2 bases and the J segment 6 bases; nucleotides outside the gene matches: 8. The germline V gene has CDR1 SGHRS and CDR2 YFSETQ. The CDR3 runs to 17 residues. The CDR3 spells CASSFRGTSGRSDTQYF. DNA for the CDR3: TGCGCCAGCAGCTTCAGAGGGACTAGCGGGAGATCGGATACGCAGTATTTT.

The V gene is TRBV5-4, the J gene TRBJ1-2, with D uncertain. This CDR3 is built from 12 residues. The germline gives CDR1 SGHNT, CDR2 YYREEE (reference sequence). Trimming removed 1 base at V and 7 bases at J, with 8 bases between. CDR3: CASSLPGGGYTF. CDR3 DNA: TGTGCCAGCAGCTTGCCGGGTGGTGGCTACACCTTC.

About this clone: At one of its ends the junction is not consistent with the germline gene, which may arise from a read error. This chain joins TRBV5-1 and TRBJ2-5; no reliable D call. The CDR3 length is 13 residues. Germline lookup yields CDR1 SGHRS and CDR2 YFSETQ. CDR3 loop: CASSFSPQETPYF. As DNA, the CDR3 is TGCGCCAGCAGCTTCTCTCCCCAAGAGACCCCGTACTTC.

This clone occurred a few times. The V and J genes are TRBV4-3 and TRBJ2-7; no clear D. This CDR3 has 15 residues. Germline CDR1 is LGHNA and CDR2 is YSLEER. With 4 bases removed from V and 3 bases from J, the gap between germline ends came to 16 bases. In DNA, the CDR3 is TGCGCCAGCAGCCCTCCGAAAGAGTTTGGCTACGAGCAGTACTTC. Translated: CASSPPKEFGYEQYF.

The chain links TRBV2 to TRBJ1-3; the D is unclear. The CDR3 covers 12 residues. Trimming left V 10 bases short and J 0 bases short, with 7 bases between. Germline assignment: CDR1 SNHLY and CDR2 FYNNEI. This CDR3 reads CAKGGSGNTIYF. The CDR3 bases are TGTGCCAAAGGAGGCTCTGGAAACACCATATATTTT.

The chain uses TRBV9 and TRBJ2-7, with 9 bases that match TRBD1. The CDR3 length is 14 residues. Germline V gives CDR1 SGDLS, CDR2 YYNGEE. J lost 4 bases, V lost 0 bases, and 2 bases had no gene match. The CDR3 DNA is TGTGCCAGCAGCGTAGGACAGGGGGTTTACGAGCAGTACTTC. Protein: CASSVGQGVYEQYF.

This clone has a single count. The gene calls are TRBV4-3 and TRBJ1-2; D is unclear. This CDR3 is built from 17 residues. The V gene lost 1 base and the J gene lost 4 bases, with 19 bases spanning the gap. Germline CDR1 and CDR2: LGHNA and YSLEER. CDR3 sequence: CASSQAWGQLLSYGYTF. The CDR3 region has the DNA TGCGCCAGCAGCCAAGCCTGGGGTCAACTGCTCAGCTATGGCTACACCTTC.

The chain employs TRBV7-2 and TRBJ2-1; 14 nucleotides agree with TRBD2. This CDR3 comprises 15 residues. V gave up 6 bases and J gave up 7 bases; unmatched junction bases: 5. CDR1 and CDR2 from the germline V gene are SGHTA and FQGNSA. The CDR3 loop is CASSRTSGRLNEQFF. The CDR3 coding sequence is TGTGCCAGCAGTAGGACTAGCGGGAGGTTGAATGAGCAGTTCTTC.

The chain carries TRBV27 and TRBJ1-6, with D maybe TRBD1 (6 bases). V gave up 5 bases and J gave up 7 bases, with 15 bases separating them. From germline, CDR1 is MNHEY and CDR2 SMNVEV (reference sequence). This CDR3 has 15 residues. Here the CDR3 reads CASSLEQGDNSPLHF. For the CDR3, the DNA is TGTGCCAGCAGTCTGGAACAGGGTGACAATTCACCCCTCCACTTT.

The rearrangement uses TRBV5-4 and TRBJ2-7; 9 bases are a match to TRBD2. This CDR3 has 15 amino acids. V lost 4 bases and J lost 3; bases outside the gene matches: 8. Germline values: CDR1 SGHNT, CDR2 YYREEE (reference sequence). CDR3 amino acids: CASSGAGTSRYEQYF. The DNA for the CDR3 is TGTGCCAGCAGCGGTGCCGGGACTAGCCGCTACGAGCAGTACTTC.

The table lists this clone with a few counts. V is TRBV6-1 and J is TRBJ1-5; tentative D call: TRBD1 (5 bases). From germline, CDR1 is MNHNS and CDR2 SASEGT. CDR3 size: 14 residues. Trimming pared 1 base from V and 3 bases from J, leaving 7 bases between. The CDR3 DNA reads TGTGCCAGCAGTGAAGTAGGGGCCAATCAGCCCCAGCATTTT. Its translation: CASSEVGANQPQHF.

V and J are TRBV21-1 and TRBJ2-7; the table calls TRBD2, which could not be checked here. TRBV21-1 is shown as a pseudogene. This CDR3 region has 15 residues. CDR3 amino acids: CASSFARRGSYEQYF. For the CDR3, the DNA is TGTGCCAGCAGTTTCGCCCGACGGGGTTCCTACGAGCAGTACTTC.

V usage is TRBV7-8 and J usage is TRBJ2-7, with 7 positions matching TRBD2. The length of the CDR3 is 15 residues. Trimming took 3 bases from V and 4 from J; bases not matched to a gene: 9. The V gene's germline CDR1 is SGHVS and CDR2 FQNEAQ. The CDR3: CASSFGAGARYEQYF. For the CDR3, the DNA is TGTGCCAGCAGCTTCGGGGCGGGAGCACGGTACGAGCAGTACTTC. Supplemented by reference TRBV7-8 and TRBJ2-7, the full variable domain reads GAGVSQSPRYKVAKRGQDVALRCDPISGHVSLFWYQQALGQGPEFLTYFQNEAQLDKSGLPSDRFFAERPEGSVSTLKIQRTQQEDSAVYLCASSFGAGARYEQYFGPGTRLTVT.

This chain connects TRBV19 to TRBJ1-6; TRBD1 is a possible D gene (6 bases). Germline V lookup: CDR1 LNHDA, CDR2 SQIVND (reference sequence). There are 15 residues in the CDR3. V was trimmed by 4 bases and J by 10 bases, leaving 17 bases between them. The CDR3 reads CASSTLDQGSSPLHF. The CDR3 DNA reads TGTGCCAGTAGTACCCTTGATCAGGGGAGCTCACCCCTCCACTTT.

The rearrangement joins TRBV7-9 to TRBJ2-7; D is ambiguous. The CDR3 is 13 amino acids. The germline gives CDR1 SEHNR, CDR2 FQNEAQ (reference sequence). V was pared by 5 bases and J by 0 bases, with 8 bases between. The CDR3 region has the DNA TGTGCCAGCAGCATGATTAGCTCCTACGAGCAGTACTTC. This gives the protein CASSMISSYEQYF.

The CDR3 DNA sequence: TGTGCCAGCAGTCCCGGACTAGCGGGAGGCAAAGAGACCCAGTACTTC. Amino acids: CASSPGLAGGKETQYF. The genes are TRBV5-8 and TRBJ2-5; 14 bases are shared with TRBD2. The CDR3 loop spans 16 amino acids. The germline gives CDR1 SGHTS, CDR2 YDEGEE. Trimming at V came to 5 bases and at J to 3 bases, leaving 6 bases not matched to a gene.

J is TRBJ1-2 and V is TRBV6-5, with D unclear. CDR3 length: 14 amino acids. V dropped 2 bases and J dropped 5 bases, with 12 bases sitting between them. Germline loops: CDR1 MNHEY, CDR2 SVGAGI. DNA of the CDR3: TGTGCCAGCAGTTACGGGAACCGCTATTATGGCTACACCTTC. Amino acids: CASSYGNRYYGYTF.